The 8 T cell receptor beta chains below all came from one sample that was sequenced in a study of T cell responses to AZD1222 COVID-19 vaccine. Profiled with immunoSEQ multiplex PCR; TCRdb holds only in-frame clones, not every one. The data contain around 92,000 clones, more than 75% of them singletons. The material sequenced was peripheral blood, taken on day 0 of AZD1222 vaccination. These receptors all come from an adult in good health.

The CDR3 nucleotides are TGTGCCAGTAGCTACCGGGACCCGAACACTGAAGCTTTCTTT. Its translation is CASSYRDPNTEAFF. The chain is built from TRBV19 and TRBJ1-1, with D perhaps TRBD1 (5 bases). CDR1 and CDR2 (germline): LNHDA, SQIVND (reference sequence). Trimming removed 6 bases at V and 1 base at J, with 12 bases between. The CDR3 spans 14 residues.

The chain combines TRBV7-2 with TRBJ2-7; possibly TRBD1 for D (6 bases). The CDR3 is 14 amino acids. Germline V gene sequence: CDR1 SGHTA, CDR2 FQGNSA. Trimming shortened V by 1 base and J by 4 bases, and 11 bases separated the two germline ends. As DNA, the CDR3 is TGTGCCAGCAGCTTAGGTCAGGGGTTTTACGAGCAGTACTTC. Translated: CASSLGQGFYEQYF.

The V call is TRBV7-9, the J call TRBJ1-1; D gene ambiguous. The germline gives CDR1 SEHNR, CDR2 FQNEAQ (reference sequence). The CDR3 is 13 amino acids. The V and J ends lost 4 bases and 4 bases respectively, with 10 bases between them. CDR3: CASSSRQTTEAFF. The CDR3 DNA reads TGTGCCAGCAGCTCCCGACAAACCACTGAAGCTTTCTTT.

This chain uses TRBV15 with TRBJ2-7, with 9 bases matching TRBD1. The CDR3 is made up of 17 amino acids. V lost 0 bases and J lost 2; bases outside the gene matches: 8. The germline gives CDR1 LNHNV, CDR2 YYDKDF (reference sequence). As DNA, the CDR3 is TGTGCCACCAGCAGAGATGGAGGACAGGGGAGTCCCTACGAGCAGTACTTC. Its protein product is CATSRDGGQGSPYEQYF.

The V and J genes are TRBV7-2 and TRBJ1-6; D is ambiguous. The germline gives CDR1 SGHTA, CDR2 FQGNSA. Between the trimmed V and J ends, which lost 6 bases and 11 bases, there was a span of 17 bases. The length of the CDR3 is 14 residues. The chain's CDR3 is CASSLEGPATPLHF. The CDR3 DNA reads TGTGCCAGCAGTCTTGAGGGCCCCGCGACACCCCTCCACTTT.

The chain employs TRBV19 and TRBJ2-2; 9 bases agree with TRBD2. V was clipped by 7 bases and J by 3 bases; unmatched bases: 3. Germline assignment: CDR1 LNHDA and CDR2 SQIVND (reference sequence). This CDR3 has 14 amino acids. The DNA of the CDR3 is TGTGCCAGTATGTTAGCGGGAGACACCGGGGAGCTGTTTTTT. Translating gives CASMLAGDTGELFF.

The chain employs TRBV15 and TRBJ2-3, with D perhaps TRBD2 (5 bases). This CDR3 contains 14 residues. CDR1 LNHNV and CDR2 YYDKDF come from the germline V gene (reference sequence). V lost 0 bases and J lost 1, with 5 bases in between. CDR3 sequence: CATSRERGTDTQYF. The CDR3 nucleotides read TGTGCCACCAGCAGAGAGCGGGGCACAGATACGCAGTATTTT.

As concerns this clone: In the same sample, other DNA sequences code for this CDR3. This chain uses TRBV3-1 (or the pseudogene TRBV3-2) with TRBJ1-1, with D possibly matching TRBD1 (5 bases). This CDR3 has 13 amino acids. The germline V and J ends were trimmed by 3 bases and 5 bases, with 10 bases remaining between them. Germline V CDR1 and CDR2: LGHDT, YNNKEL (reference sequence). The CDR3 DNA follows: TGTGCCAGCAGCCAGGCGAGGGGAACTGAAGCTTTCTTT. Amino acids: CASSQARGTEAFF.